This T cell receptor beta chain was found in a study of early T cells in non-severe SARS-CoV-2 infection. Individual cDNA molecules each received unique molecular identifiers attached to them. In TCRdb, the 5' RACE reads were re-called with MiXCR into one record per CDR3 protein. The sample contains about 62,000 distinct CDR3 sequences, about 9.9% of which appear only once. This CDR3 is built from 16 residues. Trimming cost V 0 bases and J 6 bases; bases outside gene matches: 6. Looked up from germline, CDR1 is MNHNY and CDR2 is SVGAGI (reference sequence). The study, taken as a whole, reports: The study's VDJdb matching favored anti-spike CD8 responses and missed private and CD4 specificities.

This clonotype appeared a few times. The antigen remains undetermined. Specimen: whole blood. The V gene is TRBV6-6, the J gene TRBJ2-1, with TRBD2 identical over 9 bases. The TCR originated in an adult who was a healthcare worker with PCR-confirmed SARS-CoV-2 infection or an uninfected control (not recorded which). In DNA, the CDR3 is TGTGCCAGCAGTTACTCTCCCCTAGCGGGGAGCAATGAGCAGTTCTTC. It codes for CASSYSPLAGSNEQFF.